These 7 T cell receptor beta chains came from one sample sequenced in a study of T cells in Graves' hyperthyroidism and ophthalmopathy. The source material, RNA transcripts, was used to amplify TCR beta CDR3 regions. Initially, a first-round RT-PCR of the TCR CDR3 employed the HTBI primer set. Each CDR3 protein gets one entry after TCRdb re-called the multiplex PCR reads with MiXCR. The repertoire consists of about 350,000 distinct CDR3 sequences, with approximately 15% occurring once and the leading ten covering under 30%. Sequenced material: blood. The receptors were sampled from a woman aged 30 to 39 with Graves' hyperthyroidism.

This clonotype was recorded a few times. The chain employs TRBV14 and TRBJ2-7; the match to TRBD2 covers 8 bases. In germline, CDR1 is SGHDN, CDR2 FVKESK. The V and J ends lost 1 base and 6 bases, in that order; junction bases with no gene match: 2. The length of the CDR3 is 13 residues. Here the CDR3 reads CASSQVGTSEQYF. CDR3 nucleotide sequence: TGTGCCAGCAGCCAAGTCGGGACTAGCGAGCAGTACTTC. Using reference TRBV14 and TRBJ2-7 for the parts outside the CDR3, the full variable domain is EAGVTQFPSHSVIEKGQTVTLRCDPISGHDNLYWYRRVMGKEIKFLLHFVKESKQDESGMPNNRFLAERTGGTYSTLKVQPAELEDSGVYFCASSQVGTSEQYFGPGTRLTVT.

The chain links TRBV9 to TRBJ2-1; 8 bases line up with TRBD2. The CDR3 is 14 residues long. Germline V lookup: CDR1 SGDLS, CDR2 YYNGEE. Losses at the gene ends were 3 bases for V and 8 bases for J; bases not matched to a gene: 7. CDR3 DNA sequence: TGTGCCAGCAGCGCACGGACTAGCAACCATGAGCAGTTCTTC. Protein: CASSARTSNHEQFF.

This clonotype showed up just once. The rearrangement uses TRBV20-1 and TRBJ2-1; 9 bases map to TRBD2. CDR1 is DFQATT and CDR2 is SNEGSKA in the germline V gene (reference sequence). The length of the CDR3 is 14 residues. For the CDR3, the DNA is TGCAGCCCCGAGGGGGGACTAGCTGCTCATGAGCAGTTCTTC. It specifies CSPEGGLAAHEQFF.

At least ten counts were recorded for this clonotype. Here the CDR3 reads CASTHWGDYNEQFF. As DNA, the CDR3 is TGCGCCAGCACCCATTGGGGAGACTACAATGAGCAGTTCTTC. The chain joins TRBV10-2 to TRBJ2-1; a possible D gene is TRBD2 (5 bases). Germline loops: CDR1 WSHSY, CDR2 SAAADI. V lost 7 bases and J 3 bases, leaving 13 bases between the germline ends. The CDR3 runs 14 residues.

The genes are TRBV14 and TRBJ2-7, with 7 bases matching TRBD1. Germline V gene sequence: CDR1 SGHDN, CDR2 FVKESK. This CDR3 comprises 13 residues. V lost 4 bases to trimming and J lost 6 bases; unmatched junction nucleotides: 6. In DNA, the CDR3 is TGTGCCAGCAGCCTCGTACAGGGGTCCGAGCAGTACTTC. Its protein is CASSLVQGSEQYF.

This clonotype occurred many times. The chain joins TRBV20-1 to TRBJ2-3; 8 bases are a match to TRBD1. Germline V gene data show CDR1 as DFQATT and CDR2 as SNEGSKA (reference sequence). The CDR3 sequence is 13 residues long. The V and J ends lost 6 bases and 4 bases, in that order; junction bases with no gene match: 6. For the CDR3, the DNA is TGCAGTGCAAGGACAGGGCAGTCAGATACGCAGTATTTT. This sequence encodes CSARTGQSDTQYF.

The sample holds a few counts of this clonotype. J is TRBJ2-2 and V is TRBV6-1; 8 bases map to TRBD1. Unmatched junction bases numbered 10, after V lost 11 bases and J lost 8 bases. From germline, CDR1 is MNHNS and CDR2 SASEGT. CDR3 length: 13 residues. Written as DNA, the CDR3 is TGTGCCGGCGGGACAGGAGTAAGGGGGGAGCTGTTTTTT. Translated: CAGGTGVRGELFF.